Sequencing of this T cell receptor (beta chain) was carried out in a study of PD-1 blockade in classical Hodgkin lymphoma. Study-level background: Once every 2 weeks, patients received intravenous nivolumab at 3 mg/kg.

General study points: The study found that TCR diversity rose significantly by C4D1 in CD4+ but not CD8+ cells. When set against healthy donors, newly diagnosed patients were reported to show lower baseline TCR diversity.

Notes on this clone: Its antigen is still unknown.

Patients all relapsed after autologous stem cell transplantation, and there was variation in brentuximab vedotin exposure. Classification of best responses gave complete response, partial response or progressive disease. This CDR3 is 16 amino acids long. The ends were cut back, 0 bases at V and 1 base at J, with 10 bases in the middle. CDR1 is SGHAT and CDR2 is FQNNGV in the germline V gene. The data were produced by immunoSEQ multiplex PCR, yet TCRdb's version contains in-frame clones alone and is incomplete. The data hold about 11,000 clones, with over 70% observed a single time. The chain uses TRBV11-2 and TRBJ2-1; D gene unclear. The source material was peripheral blood mononuclear cells (PBMCs), sampled before the second cycle of nivolumab. This sequence originates from a human donor with classical Hodgkin lymphoma. CDR3 sequence reads: CASSLDLYGSYNEQFF. The CDR3, as DNA: TGTGCCAGCAGCTTAGACCTGTACGGGTCCTACAATGAGCAGTTCTTC.